The clone carrying this T cell receptor (beta chain) was observed a few times. The antigen is undetermined. This sample is drawn from a study of vaccination and CD4 T cells after COVID-19. The Oncomine TCR Beta short-read assay was applied to DNA of cultured CD4+ T cells. TCRdb called the PCR reads again in MiXCR, with one record for every CDR3 protein. The profile covers roughly 17,000 distinct CDR3 sequences, with approximately 55% appearing a single time and roughly 9.1% taken by the ten largest. Stated treatment: roughly 10-day PBMC culture with coronavirus spike peptide pools or control peptides (ViraFEST assay). V shed 5 bases and J 9 bases; nucleotides not matched to a gene: 1. Per the germline V gene, CDR1 is MNHNS and CDR2 is SASEGT. The CDR3 length is 13 residues.

This sequence joins TRBV6-1 and TRBJ2-1, with 13 bases matching TRBD2. The sequence was collected from a human donor who had recovered from COVID-19. The sample consisted of CD4+ T cells from blood, cultured in vitro. The DNA of the CDR3 is TGTGCCAGCAGTCGGACTAGCGGGGGTGAGCAGTTCTTC. Translated: CASSRTSGGEQFF.